These 25 T cell receptor beta chains were all obtained from the same sample, sequenced in a study of cytomegalovirus exposure and HLA in healthy donors. Both 60 Vbeta primers and 13 Jbeta primers went into the PCR. Clones were read by immunoSEQ multiplex PCR, and TCRdb kept only the in-frame ones, dropping some. The repertoire holds 80,000 to 100,000 clones, 74% seen once, with around 24% in the top ten. The sample taken for sequencing was PBMCs. Receptors were obtained from a man aged 25 to 40 in good health and CMV-seropositive.

The chain links TRBV27 to TRBJ2-1; TRBD2 aligns across 10 bases. V shed 5 bases and J 5 bases; nucleotides not matched to a gene: 9. From germline, CDR1 is MNHEY and CDR2 SMNVEV (reference sequence). The CDR3 sequence is 16 residues long. CDR3 residues: CASSLIAGGLDNEQFF. The CDR3 DNA is TGTGCCAGCAGTCTGATAGCGGGAGGATTAGACAATGAGCAGTTCTTC.

This chain uses TRBV4-3 with TRBJ2-7, with TRBD2 identical over 7 bases. The CDR3 runs 17 residues. In germline, CDR1 is LGHNA, CDR2 YSLEER. J lost 1 base, V lost 1 base, and 10 bases had no gene match. The CDR3 loop reads CASSQGMGRERSYEQYF. Written as DNA, the CDR3 is TGCGCCAGCAGCCAAGGCATGGGGCGGGAGCGTTCCTACGAGCAGTACTTC.

The chain recombines TRBV4-2 with TRBJ2-7; D may be TRBD1 (6 bases). Germline assignment: CDR1 LGHNA and CDR2 YNFKEQ. CDR3 size: 13 residues. V dropped 1 base and J dropped 5 bases, with 9 bases sitting between them. The CDR3 spells CASSQAGGNEQYF. The DNA of the CDR3 is TGTGCCAGCAGCCAAGCTGGGGGCAACGAGCAGTACTTC.

The CDR3 loop is CASSLGERAGSPLHF. The CDR3, as DNA: TGTGCCAGCAGCTTAGGGGAGAGGGCCGGTTCACCCCTCCACTTT. V and J are TRBV7-9 and TRBJ1-6; D is unclear. The germline gives CDR1 SEHNR, CDR2 FQNEAQ (reference sequence). V was pared by 1 base and J by 9 bases, with 13 bases between. The CDR3 sequence is 15 residues long. The full variable domain, in which reference TRBV7-9 and TRBJ1-6 provide the parts outside the CDR3, is DTGVSQNPRHKITKRGQNVTFRCDPISEHNRLYWYRQTLGQGPEFLTYFQNEAQLEKSRLLSDRFSAERPKGSFSTLEIQRTEQGDSAMYLCASSLGERAGSPLHFGNGTRLTVT.

The CDR3 coding sequence is TGTGCCAGCAGTTACACCCAAGCCAATGAGCAGTTCTTC. Translating it yields CASSYTQANEQFF. J is TRBJ2-1 and V is TRBV6-5; D gene uncertain. The CDR3 runs 13 residues. Trimming stripped 2 bases from V and 6 bases from J, with 8 bases between. Germline CDR1 and CDR2: MNHEY and SVGAGI.

V is TRBV28 and J is TRBJ2-7, with a tentative D call TRBD1 (5 bases). Between the trimmed V and J ends, which lost 10 bases and 2 bases, there was a span of 15 bases. The CDR3 is 13 residues long. CDR1 and CDR2 (germline): MDHEN, SYDVKM. The CDR3 region has the DNA TGTGCCATTCTAGGACACGGCGCCTACGAGCAGTACTTC. Protein product: CAILGHGAYEQYF.

The chain is built from TRBV4-2 and TRBJ2-7, with D unresolved. Germline V lookup: CDR1 LGHNA, CDR2 YNFKEQ. The CDR3 is made up of 15 amino acids. V dropped 0 bases and J dropped 2 bases, with 11 bases sitting between them. CDR3 sequence (DNA): TGTGCCAGCAGCCAAGATCGAGAACTTACCTACGAGCAGTACTTC. This gives the protein CASSQDRELTYEQYF.

This chain uses TRBV12-2 with TRBJ2-2; the table's D call, TRBD1, was not checked against the DNA. TRBV12-2 is labeled a pseudogene. The CDR3 contains 17 residues. The CDR3 DNA reads TGTGCAAGTCGGAGCGGGACAGGGGGCGCGAACACCGGGGAGCTGTTTTTT. Protein sequence: CASRSGTGGANTGELFF.

The V and J genes are TRBV5-1 and TRBJ2-7, with 7 bases lining up with TRBD1. The ends lost 4 bases at V and 3 bases at J; junction bases unmatched: 7. Germline loops: CDR1 SGHRS, CDR2 YFSETQ. The CDR3 has 14 residues. The CDR3 DNA reads TGCGCCAGCAGCACCGACAGGGCTTACTACGAGCAGTACTTC. This codes for CASSTDRAYYEQYF.

This clone was seen a handful of times. The CDR3 reads CASSPGRGNTEAFF. CDR3 coding DNA: TGTGCCAGCAGTCCTGGACGGGGGAACACTGAAGCTTTCTTT. The chain is built from TRBV7-9 and TRBJ1-1, with D uncertain. The CDR3 extends over 14 amino acids. The germline gives CDR1 SEHNR, CDR2 FQNEAQ (reference sequence). V was trimmed by 6 bases and J by 1 base, leaving 12 bases between them.

This chain uses TRBV5-4 with TRBJ1-2, with no clear D. The V gene's germline CDR1 is SGHNT and CDR2 YYREEE (reference sequence). The CDR3 spans 13 residues. V gave up 4 bases and J gave up 0 bases, with 7 bases separating them. The CDR3 protein is CASSTAANYGYTF. As DNA, the CDR3 is TGTGCCAGCAGCACTGCCGCTAACTATGGCTACACCTTC.

The chain is built from TRBV5-1 and TRBJ2-7; D is perhaps TRBD2 (6 bases). The CDR3 runs 16 residues. V shed 0 bases and J shed 3 bases, with 16 bases lying between them. Germline V gives CDR1 SGHRS, CDR2 YFSETQ. The CDR3 sequence is CASSLEVGTLYYEQYF. As DNA, the CDR3 is TGCGCCAGCAGCTTGGAGGTGGGGACTCTTTACTACGAGCAGTACTTC.

This clone has more than one count but fewer than ten. V and J are TRBV7-3 and TRBJ1-5; no clear D. The CDR3 sequence is 17 residues long. V was shortened by 8 bases and J by 2 bases, with 22 bases between the two germline ends. Germline V lookup: CDR1 SGHTA, CDR2 FQGTGA. The CDR3 nucleotides are TGTGCCAGCTGGGCCGGGGAGGGTAGTTTGGGCAATCAGCCCCAGCATTTT. Amino acids: CASWAGEGSLGNQPQHF.

The chain combines TRBV5-6 with TRBJ2-7; weak D call: TRBD1 (5 bases). V shed 0 bases and J shed 6 bases, with 7 bases lying between them. CDR1 SGHDT and CDR2 YYEEEE come from the germline V gene. This CDR3 spans 12 amino acids. The CDR3 DNA reads as TGTGCCAGCAGCTTGGGGGGCTTCGAGCAGTACTTC. It encodes CASSLGGFEQYF. Combining the CDR3 with reference TRBV5-6 and TRBJ2-7 gives the whole variable domain DAGVTQSPTHLIKTRGQQVTLRCSPKSGHDTVSWYQQALGQGPQFIFQYYEEEERQRGNFPDRFSGHQFPNYSSELNVNALLLGDSALYLCASSLGGFEQYFGPGTRLTVT.

The count of this clone is one. V and J are TRBV30 and TRBJ1-4; tentative D call: TRBD1 (5 bases). V was pared by 4 bases and J by 5 bases, with 20 bases between. This CDR3 spans 16 amino acids. From germline, CDR1 is GTSNPN and CDR2 SVGIG (reference sequence). CDR3: CAWNQGHTPYNEKLFF. In DNA form, the CDR3 reads TGTGCCTGGAATCAGGGTCATACCCCCTACAATGAAAAACTGTTTTTT.

This clone was detected only a few times. The chain recombines TRBV7-2 with TRBJ2-7; the D gene is possibly TRBD1 (5 bases). The V gene lost 7 bases and the J gene lost 0 bases, with 13 bases spanning the gap. The CDR3 extends over 14 amino acids. The germline CDR1 and CDR2 sequences are SGHTA and FQGNSA. The CDR3 reads CASTTGLHSYEQYF. DNA for the CDR3: TGTGCCAGCACCACAGGTCTACACTCCTACGAGCAGTACTTC.

The chain carries TRBV2 and TRBJ2-7; 7 bases map to TRBD2. The CDR3 runs to 15 residues. From germline, CDR1 is SNHLY and CDR2 FYNNEI. V shed 7 bases, J shed 3 bases, and the junction held 12 bases outside the gene matches. The CDR3: CASKGGSRIYYEQYF. The CDR3 nucleotides read TGTGCCAGCAAAGGCGGGAGTCGAATATACTACGAGCAGTACTTC.

The V gene is TRBV5-1, the J gene TRBJ1-5, with unresolved D. Trimming removed 0 bases from V and 1 base from J, with 11 bases in between. The CDR3 has 16 residues. CDR1 SGHRS and CDR2 YFSETQ come from the germline V gene. CDR3 sequence reads: CASSLDGEMSNQPQHF. The CDR3, as DNA: TGCGCCAGCAGCTTGGACGGGGAGATGAGCAATCAGCCCCAGCATTTT.

This clone was seen a handful of times. The rearrangement uses TRBV27 and TRBJ2-7; 10 bases agree with TRBD2. The CDR3 spans 13 residues. Germline values: CDR1 MNHEY, CDR2 SMNVEV (reference sequence). V trimming: 6 bases; J trimming: 6 bases; junction bases outside the gene matches: 5. The CDR3 bases are TGTGCCAGCAGCCTAGCGGGAGACGGCGAGCAGTACTTC. It codes for CASSLAGDGEQYF.

This clone was counted only a few times. The chain links TRBV2 to TRBJ1-5; a weak D match, TRBD1 (6 bases). The CDR3 consists of 14 residues. Trimming removed 6 bases at V and 5 bases at J, with 14 bases between. The germline CDR1 and CDR2 sequences are SNHLY and FYNNEI. CDR3 in amino acids: CASRGHTSDQPQHF. Written as DNA, the CDR3 is TGTGCCAGCAGGGGACACACCTCTGATCAGCCCCAGCATTTT.

This chain links TRBV7-9 with TRBJ2-7; D uncertain. CDR1 is SEHNR, CDR2 FQNEAQ, per germline (reference sequence). Trimming stripped 5 bases from V and 6 bases from J, with 14 bases between. The CDR3 spans 13 residues. DNA of the CDR3: TGTGCCAGCAGCCCCCCCCTACCGGGCGAGCAGTACTTC. This encodes CASSPPLPGEQYF.

The V gene is TRBV6-5, the J gene TRBJ2-7; maybe TRBD1 (6 bases). Germline V lookup: CDR1 MNHEY, CDR2 SVGAGI. Trimming left V 10 bases short and J 7 bases short, with 14 bases between. The CDR3 extends over 11 amino acids. The CDR3 loop is CATLDSREQYF. The CDR3 DNA sequence: TGTGCCACCCTGGACAGCCGGGAGCAGTACTTC.

The chain couples TRBV2 to TRBJ1-1; 7 positions agree with TRBD1. The CDR3 has 19 residues. Per the germline V gene, CDR1 is SNHLY and CDR2 is FYNNEI. Unmatched junction bases numbered 16, after V lost 3 bases and J lost 0 bases. CDR3 coding DNA: TGTGCCAGCAGTGACGGGACAGACAGGCCCAGGCCTTTGAACACTGAAGCTTTCTTT. Encoded protein: CASSDGTDRPRPLNTEAFF.

This chain connects TRBV15 to TRBJ2-5; 7 nucleotides align to TRBD2. Germline trimming cut 8 bases from V and 1 base from J; bases unmatched to any gene: 7. Germline V CDR1 and CDR2: LNHNV, YYDKDF (reference sequence). This CDR3 has 14 residues. The CDR3 reads CATGLAVPQETQYF. The CDR3 DNA follows: TGTGCCACCGGGCTAGCGGTTCCCCAAGAGACCCAGTACTTC. Full variable domain (remainder filled in from reference TRBV15 and TRBJ2-5): DAMVIQNPRYQVTQFGKPVTLSCSQTLNHNVMYWYQQKSSQAPKLLFHYYDKDFNNEADTPDNFQSRRPNTSFCFLDIRSPGLGDTAMYLCATGLAVPQETQYFGPGTRLLVL.

This clone was found once. V gene TRBV29-1 combines with J gene TRBJ1-1, with TRBD1 as a possible D gene (6 bases). V lost 4 bases and J 4 bases, leaving 19 bases between the germline ends. The CDR3 covers 15 residues. Per germline, CDR1 SQVTM and CDR2 ANQGSEA. CDR3 in DNA: TGCAGCGTTGCCGGGACACCCAAGAGTAGCACTGAAGCTTTCTTT. This sequence encodes CSVAGTPKSSTEAFF.